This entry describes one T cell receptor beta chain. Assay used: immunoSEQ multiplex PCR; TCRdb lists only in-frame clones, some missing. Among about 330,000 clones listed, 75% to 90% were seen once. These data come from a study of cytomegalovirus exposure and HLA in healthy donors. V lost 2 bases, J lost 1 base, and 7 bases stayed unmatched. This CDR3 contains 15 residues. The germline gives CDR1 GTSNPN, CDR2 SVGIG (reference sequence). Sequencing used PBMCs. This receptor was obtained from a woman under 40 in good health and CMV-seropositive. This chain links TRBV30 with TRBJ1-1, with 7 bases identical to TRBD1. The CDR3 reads CAWSPTGTANTEAFF. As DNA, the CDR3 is TGTGCCTGGAGTCCGACCGGGACAGCGAACACTGAAGCTTTCTTT.